This T cell receptor (beta chain) appears in the sequencing data of a study of blood T cell repertoires in COVID-19. Study context: There were acute and convalescent COVID-19 samples, and they came from the United States, Italy and Spain. Sources were T cells, B-cell-depleted T cells, or PBMCs; the material itself was cDNA or gDNA.

V dropped 3 bases and J dropped 0; count of bases not matched to a gene: 3. This CDR3 has 15 residues. Looked up from germline, CDR1 is SGHRS and CDR2 is YFSETQ. As handled by the study authors: Nucleated cell counts were estimated from reference gene primer amplification. Clones were sequenced by immunoSEQ multiplex PCR, and TCRdb holds only the in-frame ones, with some missing. D and trimming were read from the DNA, whereas the V and J calls and clone size are those reported in that table. The sample has approximately 300,000 clones, 86% seen once. The genes are TRBV5-1 and TRBJ1-3, with TRBD1 identical over 7 bases. The material sequenced was peripheral blood. This TCR was sampled from a woman in her fifties or sixties with acute or convalescent COVID-19. This chain's CDR3 is CASSWGDSSGNTIYF. CDR3 nucleotides: TGCGCCAGCAGCTGGGGGGACAGCTCTGGAAACACCATATATTTT.